This T cell receptor (beta chain) was sequenced during a study of blood T cells in healthy people across ages. Study-level points and caveats: Significant beta diversity loss was already apparent by age about 39, declining roughly linearly.

A second PCR of 7 to 11 cycles used a sample-barcoded 5' primer and a J-beta primer mix. TCRdb re-analysed the 5' RACE reads in MiXCR, keeping a single row per CDR3 protein. The data show 1.2 million to 1.5 million distinct CDR3 sequences, about 43% seen once. In its sample, this clonotype was seen a few times. Its antigen remains unknown. V was shortened by 6 bases and J by 4 bases, with 9 bases between the two germline ends. Germline V gene sequence: CDR1 MDHEN, CDR2 SYDVKM. The CDR3 runs to 12 residues. J is TRBJ2-5 and V is TRBV28; D unclear. This TCR came from a young woman in good health. Source material: blood. CDR3 in DNA: TGTGCCAGCAGCGGCTTGATAGAGACCCAGTACTTC. This sequence encodes CASSGLIETQYF.